The sequence of this T cell receptor (beta chain) was determined in a study of blood T cell repertoires in COVID-19. In the original workflow: The authors estimated nucleated cell counts from reference gene primer amplification. The protocol was immunoSEQ multiplex PCR, while the TCRdb copy is restricted to in-frame clones and leaves out a portion. For V, J and clone size, that table is used; D and trimming come from the DNA. The sample comprises some 200,000 clones, 65% to 90% of which are singletons, and about 2.5% rests with the top ten. Seattle cases were enrolled at active infection and followed longitudinally. The count of this clone is one. The origin of this receptor is a woman aged 70-85 years with COVID-19, enrolled during active disease. Sequencing used peripheral blood.

In DNA, the CDR3 is TGTGCCAGCAGAAATTCGGGACAGAGTAATGAAAAACTGTTTTTT. As protein: CASRNSGQSNEKLFF. This rearrangement joins TRBV6-5 to TRBJ1-4, with 7 bases identical to TRBD1. Trimming removed 6 bases from V and 4 bases from J; junction bases left unmatched: 8. This CDR3 contains 15 residues. Germline V CDR1 and CDR2: MNHEY, SVGAGI.